This TCR beta chain comes out of a study of T cells after yellow fever vaccination. This clonotype has only a few counts. The CDR3 runs 14 residues. Germline V gene lookup returns CDR1 SQVTM and CDR2 ANQGSEA. The V end was cut by 1 base, the J end by 1 base, with 7 bases between. TCRdb recomputed calls from the 5' RACE reads with MiXCR, one row per CDR3 protein. This table holds 400,000 to 650,000 distinct CDR3 sequences, 21% found once. This chain uses TRBV29-1 with TRBJ2-2; tentatively, D is TRBD1 (6 bases). Sequences were derived from PBMCs, sampled approximately 22 days after the first yellow fever vaccination. This TCR was recovered from a young man who received the YFV17D yellow fever vaccine. DNA for the CDR3: TGCAGCGTTGAAGGACAGGAGAACACCGGGGAGCTGTTTTTT. It encodes CSVEGQENTGELFF.